This T cell receptor (beta chain) was sequenced for a study of blood T cell repertoires in COVID-19. Study background: COVID-19 samples collected from the United States, Italy and Spain covered acute and convalescent phases. Sample material is recorded as cDNA or gDNA derived from T cells, B-cell-depleted T cells, or PBMCs.

Under the authors' procedure: It was from reference gene primer amplification that nucleated cell counts were estimated. Produced via immunoSEQ multiplex PCR; TCRdb's table is partial and in-frame only. V, J and clone size reflect that table, while D and trimming were determined from the DNA. Of some 140,000 clones in the sample, just under 85% were seen once. The CDR3 totals 14 residues. V shed 8 bases and J 7 bases; nucleotides not matched to a gene: 9. The germline V gene encodes CDR1 MNHEY and CDR2 SMNVEV (reference sequence). The rearrangement joins TRBV27 to TRBJ2-3; 10 bases fit TRBD2. The clonotype originates from a woman of 80 years or more with acute or convalescent COVID-19. Sequencing input: peripheral blood. DNA for the CDR3: TGTGCCAGCTGTGTAAGCGGGGGGGGGTATACGCAGTATTTT. Protein: CASCVSGGGYTQYF.